The 21 T cell receptor beta chains below all came from one sample that was sequenced in a study of blood T cell repertoires in COVID-19. TCRdb's table, derived via immunoSEQ multiplex PCR, lists solely in-frame clones and lacks some. The sample consists of 150,000 to 200,000 clones, around 83% of them appearing once. Sequenced sample: peripheral blood. All receptors derive from a middle-aged woman with acute or convalescent COVID-19.

The chain is built from TRBV2 and TRBJ2-2; TRBD2 agrees at 16 bases. The CDR3 spans 16 residues. CDR1 and CDR2 from the germline V gene are SNHLY and FYNNEI. V lost 4 bases, J lost 6 bases, and 2 bases stayed unmatched. CDR3 coding DNA: TGTGCCAGCAGTGTGGGACTAGCGGGAGGGGCCGGGGAGCTGTTTTTT. Protein product: CASSVGLAGGAGELFF.

The chain links TRBV28 to TRBJ2-7, with 7 nucleotides matching TRBD1. V trimming: 5 bases; J trimming: 2 bases; junction bases outside the gene matches: 12. The germline V gene has CDR1 MDHEN and CDR2 SYDVKM. The CDR3 spans 16 residues. CDR3 sequence reads: CASSPPPGGRTYEQYF. The CDR3 region has the DNA TGTGCCAGCAGTCCGCCTCCAGGGGGTAGAACCTACGAGCAGTACTTC.

The chain links TRBV9 to TRBJ2-3; tentatively, D is TRBD2 (6 bases). Germline CDR1 reads SGDLS; CDR2 reads YYNGEE. The CDR3 is 15 amino acids. Trimming shortened V by 4 bases and J by 5 bases, and 17 bases separated the two germline ends. The DNA for the CDR3 is TGTGCCAGCAGCAGTGAGCGGCCCGGGGGAGATACGCAGTATTTT. Amino acid sequence: CASSSERPGGDTQYF.

This chain uses TRBV4-1 with TRBJ1-4; no reliable D call. Trimming pared 1 base from V and 10 bases from J, leaving 4 bases between. The germline V gene encodes CDR1 MGHRA and CDR2 YSYEKL. This CDR3 spans 11 amino acids. As DNA, the CDR3 is TGCGCCAGCAGCCAAGGGAGAAAACTGTTTTTT. As protein: CASSQGRKLFF.

The V and J genes are TRBV2 and TRBJ1-5; 8 bases match TRBD1. The CDR3 is 15 residues long. The V gene's germline CDR1 is SNHLY and CDR2 FYNNEI. J lost 5 bases, V lost 5 bases, and 8 bases had no gene match. CDR3 coding DNA: TGTGCCAGCAGTCAGGGGGCGGGACCATATCAGCCCCAGCATTTT. Encoded protein: CASSQGAGPYQPQHF.

The genes are TRBV4-2 and TRBJ1-5, with D perhaps TRBD1 (6 bases). Germline V gene sequence: CDR1 LGHNA, CDR2 YNFKEQ. The CDR3 runs 15 residues. Trimming shortened V by 8 bases and J by 1 base, and 15 bases separated the two germline ends. The CDR3 here is CASGEVGGSNQPQHF. The DNA for the CDR3 is TGTGCCAGCGGCGAGGTAGGGGGAAGCAATCAGCCCCAGCATTTT.

This chain connects TRBV6-5 to TRBJ1-1, with TRBD1 matching 12 bases. V was pared by 11 bases and J by 6 bases, with 7 bases of the junction left unmatched. Germline V gives CDR1 MNHEY, CDR2 SVGAGI. The CDR3 spans 13 residues. The CDR3 sequence: CAAGQGARAEAFF. Written as DNA, the CDR3 is TGTGCCGCGGGACAGGGGGCGCGGGCTGAAGCTTTCTTT.

This clone was seen a single time. The chain uses TRBV3-1 (or the pseudogene TRBV3-2) and TRBJ2-3; the match to TRBD1 covers 7 bases. V lost 3 bases, J lost 4 bases, and 1 base stayed unmatched. This CDR3 has 13 residues. Germline V gives CDR1 LGHDT, CDR2 YNNKEL (reference sequence). CDR3 nucleotides: TGTGCCAGCAGCCATCAGGGGGCAGATACGCAGTATTTT. Amino acid sequence: CASSHQGADTQYF.

The chain recombines TRBV12-5 with TRBJ2-3, with D tentatively TRBD2 (5 bases). Germline CDR1 reads LGHNT; CDR2 reads FRNRAP. This CDR3 spans 14 amino acids. Trimming removed 1 base from V and 3 bases from J, with 8 bases in between. CDR3 in amino acids: CASGLGLATDTQYF. CDR3 coding DNA: TGTGCTAGTGGTTTGGGTCTAGCAACAGATACGCAGTATTTT.

This sequence joins TRBV11-2 and TRBJ2-3; 7 bases fit TRBD2. Germline trimming cut 5 bases from V and 0 bases from J; bases unmatched to any gene: 8. Germline values: CDR1 SGHAT, CDR2 FQNNGV. The CDR3 length is 16 residues. The CDR3: CASSPLGRGSTDTQYF. The CDR3 region has the DNA TGTGCCAGCAGCCCTTTAGGGCGGGGGAGCACAGATACGCAGTATTTT.

The chain joins TRBV11-1 to TRBJ2-1, with 9 bases that match TRBD1. This CDR3 comprises 14 residues. Germline lookup yields CDR1 SGHAT and CDR2 FQDESV (reference sequence). Trimming removed 6 bases from V and 4 bases from J; junction bases left unmatched: 4. CDR3 protein: CASSKTGGYNEQFF. CDR3 DNA: TGTGCCAGCAGTAAGACAGGGGGGTACAATGAGCAGTTCTTC.

The genes are TRBV28 and TRBJ2-7, with D possibly matching TRBD1 (6 bases). The CDR3 has 14 residues. V lost 3 bases, J lost 3 bases, and 12 bases lay in between. In germline, CDR1 is MDHEN, CDR2 SYDVKM. CDR3 loop: CASSLFGQIYEQYF. In DNA form, the CDR3 reads TGTGCCAGCAGTTTGTTCGGACAGATCTACGAGCAGTACTTC.

This chain connects TRBV16 to TRBJ1-4; 7 positions match TRBD1. CDR3 length: 14 residues. Germline-derived CDR1 and CDR2 are KGHSY and FQNENV. Germline trimming cut 4 bases from V and 9 bases from J; bases unmatched to any gene: 8. Here the CDR3 reads CASSPNGDSQKLFF. CDR3 sequence (DNA): TGTGCCAGCAGCCCAAACGGGGACAGCCAAAAACTGTTTTTT.

This chain connects TRBV9 to TRBJ2-4; the match to TRBD1 covers 8 bases. The V gene end was trimmed by 2 bases and the J gene end by 10 bases; junction bases not matched to a gene: 8. Looked up from germline, CDR1 is SGDLS and CDR2 is YYNGEE. This CDR3 contains 14 residues. As DNA, the CDR3 is TGTGCCAGCAGCGTGGAAGACAGGGGTCGGATTCAGTACTTC. Amino acids: CASSVEDRGRIQYF.

V gene TRBV25-1 combines with J gene TRBJ1-6; 12 bases agree with TRBD1. The length of the CDR3 is 16 residues. J was trimmed by 8 bases and V by 4 bases; bases with no gene match: 6. Germline V CDR1 and CDR2: MGHDK, SYGVNS. The CDR3 DNA is TGTGCCAGCAGTGTAGACGGGACAGGGGGCTATTCACCCCTCCACTTT. Translating gives CASSVDGTGGYSPLHF.

This rearrangement joins TRBV6-5 to TRBJ1-1; D possibly corresponds to TRBD1 (6 bases). The CDR3 runs 16 residues. V was shortened by 2 bases and J by 5 bases, with 18 bases between the two germline ends. Germline values: CDR1 MNHEY, CDR2 SVGAGI. CDR3 protein: CASSYPLMGALTEAFF. The CDR3 DNA is TGTGCCAGCAGTTACCCACTGATGGGGGCGCTAACTGAAGCTTTCTTT.

V is TRBV11-2 and J is TRBJ1-4; tentatively, D is TRBD1 (5 bases). V was pared by 6 bases and J by 8 bases, with 13 bases between. CDR3 size: 13 residues. CDR1 and CDR2 from the germline V gene are SGHAT and FQNNGV. CDR3 amino acids: CASRRQGGEKLFF. The CDR3 bases are TGTGCCAGCAGAAGGCAGGGCGGCGAAAAACTGTTTTTT.

The chain couples TRBV29-1 to TRBJ2-7, with a tentative D call TRBD2 (6 bases). The germline CDR1 and CDR2 sequences are SQVTM and ANQGSEA. The CDR3 runs 13 residues. Deletions cut 1 base from V and 1 base from J, with 8 bases between. The CDR3 region is CSVEVGGSYEQYF. The CDR3 region has the DNA TGCAGCGTTGAAGTGGGGGGTTCCTACGAGCAGTACTTC.

The V call is TRBV2, the J call TRBJ2-5; 10 bases map to TRBD2. This CDR3 spans 16 amino acids. V shed 8 bases, J shed 5 bases, and the junction held 14 bases outside the gene matches. CDR1 and CDR2 (germline): SNHLY, FYNNEI. The chain's CDR3 is CASADRRAGGLETQYF. In nucleotides, the CDR3 is TGTGCCAGCGCTGATCGAAGAGCGGGGGGGCTGGAGACCCAGTACTTC.

This clone came up a few times. The V call is TRBV6-1, the J call TRBJ1-2; D remains ambiguous. Germline V gene sequence: CDR1 MNHNS, CDR2 SASEGT. The V end was cut by 1 base, the J end by 11 bases, with 11 bases between. The CDR3 spans 12 residues. The CDR3 DNA is TGTGCCAGCAGTGAAGGTTCCAGGTGGTACACCTTC. Translated: CASSEGSRWYTF.

The chain couples TRBV27 to TRBJ1-4; TRBD1 matches at 7 bases. With V trimmed by 3 bases and J by 0 bases, 7 bases remained unmatched. The germline V gene has CDR1 MNHEY and CDR2 SMNVEV (reference sequence). This CDR3 region has 17 residues. The CDR3 nucleotides read TGTGCCAGCAGTTTCGGACAGGAATTTGCAACTAATGAAAAACTGTTTTTT. Translation: CASSFGQEFATNEKLFF.